The rows below give T cell receptor beta chains drawn from one sample of a study of blood T cell repertoires in COVID-19. Only in-frame clones appear in the TCRdb table, and some are missing; sequencing was by immunoSEQ multiplex PCR. The table includes roughly 110,000 clones, approximately 88% detected once. The sequenced material came from peripheral blood. The receptors derive from a man aged 45-65 years with active or convalescent COVID-19. CDR3s include the opening cysteine and the closing phenylalanine or tryptophan. Each record gives: J gene, V gene, D gene, clone size, CDR3 protein, CDR3 DNA. D genes are given only for firm matches. Clone size, where shown, is once, few, many, or a class for clones that have expanded.

TRBJ1-1	TRBV10-2	NA	NA	CASSFWQSNTEAFF	TGCGCCAGCAGCTTTTGGCAGTCTAACACTGAAGCTTTCTTT
TRBJ2-1	TRBV5-8	TRBD2	NA	CASSDRLAGGNEQFF	TGTGCCAGCAGCGACAGACTAGCGGGAGGGAATGAGCAGTTCTTC
TRBJ2-7	TRBV28	TRBD1	NA	CASSYLGQGALDEQYF	TGTGCCAGCAGTTACCTCGGACAGGGGGCTCTCGACGAGCAGTACTTC
TRBJ2-7	TRBV6-5	NA	NA	CASSYASQVPYEQYF	TGTGCCAGCAGTTACGCCTCACAGGTTCCCTACGAGCAGTACTTC
TRBJ2-7	TRBV25-1	NA	NA	CASSGSGEWYEQYF	TGTGCCAGCAGCGGCTCGGGGGAGTGGTACGAGCAGTACTTC
TRBJ2-5	TRBV4-3	TRBD1	NA	CASSRTGTAQETQYF	TGCGCCAGCAGCCGCACCGGGACAGCGCAAGAGACCCAGTACTTC
TRBJ2-7	TRBV2	TRBD2	NA	CATRREFEQYF	TGTGCCACCAGGCGGGAGTTCGAGCAGTACTTC
TRBJ1-6	TRBV5-6	NA	NA	CASSLTGTFISLHF	TGTGCCAGCAGCTTAACCGGGACATTCATATCCCTCCACTTT
TRBJ2-7	TRBV4-1	TRBD2	NA	CASSASHSGRYIWEQYF	TGCGCCAGCAGCGCTTCCCATAGCGGGAGATATATCTGGGAGCAGTACTTC
TRBJ2-3	TRBV24-1	TRBD2	NA	CATSDLERDTDTQYF	TGTGCCACCAGTGATTTAGAGCGGGACACAGATACGCAGTATTTT
TRBJ2-3	TRBV27	TRBD2	NA	CASQGLAGGGTDTQYF	TGTGCCAGCCAGGGACTAGCGGGAGGCGGCACAGATACGCAGTATTTT
TRBJ1-2	TRBV29-1	NA	once	CSVDEGNYGYTF	TGCAGCGTTGACGAGGGTAACTATGGCTACACCTTC
TRBJ1-3	TRBV5-1	NA	NA	CASSGLTSGNTIYF	TGCGCCAGCAGCGGACTAACGTCTGGAAACACCATATATTTT
TRBJ2-7	TRBV6-2/TRBV6-3	TRBD1	NA	CASSASGQGPYEQYF	TGTGCCAGCAGTGCCTCGGGACAGGGCCCCTACGAGCAGTACTTC
TRBJ1-5	TRBV5-1	TRBD1	NA	CASSLETGIEQPQHF	TGCGCCAGCAGCCTAGAGACAGGGATCGAACAGCCCCAGCATTTT
TRBJ2-3	TRBV28	TRBD2	once	CASSLLAGGGPPRTQYF	TGTGCCAGCAGTTTATTGGCGGGGGGCGGCCCCCCCCGGACGCAGTATTTT
TRBJ1-2	TRBV7-8	NA	NA	CASSLTSSGPLPLNGYTF	TGTGCCAGCAGCTTAACATCCTCAGGGCCTCTCCCCCTGAATGGCTACACCTTC
TRBJ1-5	TRBV19	NA	NA	CASSLTGREKPQHF	TGTGCCAGTAGCCTGACAGGCCGGGAAAAGCCCCAGCATTTT
TRBJ1-1	TRBV10-3	NA	NA	CAISEAAMNTEAFF	TGTGCCATCAGTGAGGCAGCGATGAACACTGAAGCTTTCTTT
TRBJ2-1	TRBV27	NA	NA	CASSLAGPRYNEQFF	TGTGCCAGCAGTTTGGCTGGCCCCAGATACAATGAGCAGTTCTTC
TRBJ2-1	TRBV30	TRBD2	NA	CAWSQSSGRTSIEQFF	TGTGCCTGGAGTCAGTCTAGCGGGAGGACCAGCATCGAGCAGTTCTTC
TRBJ2-7	TRBV27	TRBD2	once	CASSEGGSGEQYF	TGTGCCAGCAGCGAGGGCGGGAGTGGGGAGCAGTACTTC
TRBJ1-5	TRBV7-8	NA	NA	CASSFRGGGSGQPQHF	TGTGCCAGCAGCTTCCGGGGAGGGGGATCTGGTCAGCCCCAGCATTTT
TRBJ2-5	TRBV7-7	TRBD2	NA	CASSPGLAGVRKTQYF	TGTGCTAGCAGCCCGGGACTAGCGGGAGTTAGAAAGACCCAGTACTTC
TRBJ1-6	TRBV5-1	TRBD1	NA	CASSRGLGQGNSPLHF	TGCGCCAGCAGCCGGGGGTTGGGACAGGGGAATTCACCCCTCCACTTT